This entry lists 12 T cell receptor beta chains sequenced from one sample in a study of human T cells and chemical hapten exposure. As to time point: patch test 1, 2 weeks after DPC sensitization. Treatment noted: therapeutic diphenylcyclopropenone sensitization with weekly scalp DPC. TCRdb re-analysed the RACE reads in MiXCR, keeping a single row per CDR3 protein. In the table there are some 80,000 distinct CDR3 sequences, about 10% of which are singletons. This sample comprised whole blood, obtained in connection with sensitization to the hapten diphenylcyclopropenone (DPC). The receptors were gathered from a woman in her forties or fifties with alopecia areata. Some clones in this sample may be carry-over from other donors' samples.

CDR3 sequence (DNA): TGTGCCAGCTCAGCCGGCGGGGGTCAAGAGACCCAGTACTTC. It specifies CASSAGGGQETQYF. V usage is TRBV18 and J usage is TRBJ2-5, with TRBD2 matching 7 bases. V shed 5 bases and J 2 bases; nucleotides not matched to a gene: 5. The CDR3 consists of 14 residues. Germline V CDR1 and CDR2: KGHSH, LQKENI.

This clonotype was detected a few times. The rearrangement uses TRBV29-1 and TRBJ2-1, with D perhaps given as TRBD1 or TRBD2 (5 bases each). CDR3 size: 11 residues. With 8 bases removed from V and 7 bases from J, the gap between germline ends came to 12 bases. Germline-derived CDR1 and CDR2 are SQVTM and ANQGSEA. CDR3 loop: CSPRWGNEQFF. As DNA, the CDR3 is TGCAGCCCCCGGTGGGGGAATGAGCAGTTCTTC.

There are a few counts of this clonotype. The gene calls are TRBV27 and TRBJ2-1; the match to TRBD2 covers 13 bases. V was clipped by 2 bases and J by 7 bases; unmatched bases: 5. From germline, CDR1 is MNHEY and CDR2 SMNVEV (reference sequence). This CDR3 has 16 residues. The CDR3 region has the DNA TGTGCCAGCAGTTTAAGGGGGACTAGCGGGATAAATGAGCAGTTCTTC. The encoded protein is CASSLRGTSGINEQFF.

This chain joins TRBV13 and TRBJ1-1, with D perhaps TRBD1 (6 bases). CDR1 and CDR2 (germline): PRHDT, FYEKMQ (reference sequence). CDR3 length: 14 residues. V was pared by 5 bases and J by 3 bases, with 13 bases between. The CDR3 spells CASSLRTGYTEAFF. The CDR3 bases are TGTGCCAGCAGCCTACGTACAGGGTACACTGAAGCTTTCTTT.

This clonotype was recorded many times. The chain couples TRBV2 to TRBJ2-2; 8 nucleotides align to TRBD1. The CDR3 length is 15 residues. Trimming removed 6 bases from V and 4 bases from J; junction bases left unmatched: 7. Germline assignment: CDR1 SNHLY and CDR2 FYNNEI. CDR3 loop: CASRMDRAATGELFF. The CDR3 DNA is TGTGCCAGCAGAATGGACAGGGCAGCCACCGGGGAGCTGTTTTTT. Variable domain in full (rest from reference TRBV2 and TRBJ2-2): EPEVTQTPSHQVTQMGQEVILRCVPISNHLYFYWYRQILGQKVEFLVSFYNNEISEKSEIFDDQFSVERPDGSNFTLKIRSTKLEDSAMYFCASRMDRAATGELFFGEGSRLTVL.

The sample holds a few counts of this clonotype. CDR3 in amino acids: CASSVGSYREGEQFF. In DNA, the CDR3 is TGTGCCAGCAGCGTAGGTAGCTACAGGGAGGGTGAGCAGTTCTTC. The V gene is TRBV9, the J gene TRBJ2-1; D might be TRBD2 (7 bases). The CDR3 consists of 15 residues. V shed 0 bases and J shed 9 bases, with 16 bases lying between them. From germline, CDR1 is SGDLS and CDR2 YYNGEE.

This clonotype has more than one count but fewer than ten. The CDR3 is CASRSDRVAEAFF. In DNA, the CDR3 is TGTGCCAGCAGGTCCGACAGGGTGGCTGAAGCTTTCTTT. The gene calls are TRBV6-1 and TRBJ1-1; TRBD1 aligns across 7 bases. The CDR3 covers 13 residues. Trimming took 6 bases from V and 6 from J; bases not matched to a gene: 7. The germline gives CDR1 MNHNS, CDR2 SASEGT.

This clonotype appeared many times. The J gene is TRBJ2-7, the V gene TRBV7-6; the D gene is possibly TRBD1 (5 bases). The CDR3 extends over 15 amino acids. Germline values: CDR1 SGHVS, CDR2 FNYEAQ. V lost 4 bases and J 2 bases, leaving 15 bases between the germline ends. This chain's CDR3 is CASSYGTGGTYEQYF. CDR3 coding DNA: TGTGCCAGCAGCTATGGTACAGGTGGAACCTACGAGCAGTACTTC.

This clonotype was recorded many times. CDR3 sequence: CASSRTSGRARGETQYF. DNA for the CDR3: TGTGCCAGCAGCCGTACTAGCGGGAGGGCCCGGGGAGAGACCCAGTACTTC. The chain links TRBV7-2 to TRBJ2-5, with 13 bases matching TRBD2. Unmatched junction bases numbered 10, after V lost 5 bases and J lost 4 bases. Germline V lookup: CDR1 SGHTA, CDR2 FQGNSA. The CDR3 is made up of 17 amino acids.

This clonotype occurred many times. This rearrangement joins TRBV6-5 to TRBJ2-7; maybe TRBD1 (6 bases). Trimming cost V 2 bases and J 2 bases, with 10 bases left between them. Germline V gene data show CDR1 as MNHEY and CDR2 as SVGAGI. The CDR3 totals 14 residues. The DNA of the CDR3 is TGTGCCAGCAGTTACGATCACAGGGCCTACGAGCAGTACTTC. Protein product: CASSYDHRAYEQYF.

The chain recombines TRBV7-2 with TRBJ1-1, with D possibly matching TRBD1 (6 bases). V lost 3 bases to trimming and J lost 4 bases, with 12 bases between them. CDR1 and CDR2 from the germline V gene are SGHTA and FQGNSA. There are 14 residues in the CDR3. CDR3 loop: CASSFIQGSTEAFF. The CDR3, as DNA: TGTGCCAGCAGCTTTATACAGGGTAGCACTGAAGCTTTCTTT.

This clonotype appeared a few times. This rearrangement joins TRBV29-1 to TRBJ2-1; D is perhaps TRBD2 (6 bases). The CDR3 is 14 residues long. Germline CDR1 reads SQVTM; CDR2 reads ANQGSEA. With 4 bases removed from V and 1 base from J, the gap between germline ends came to 11 bases. This CDR3 is CSVGRGISYNEQFF. CDR3 nucleotide sequence: TGCAGCGTTGGGCGCGGGATATCCTACAATGAGCAGTTCTTC.